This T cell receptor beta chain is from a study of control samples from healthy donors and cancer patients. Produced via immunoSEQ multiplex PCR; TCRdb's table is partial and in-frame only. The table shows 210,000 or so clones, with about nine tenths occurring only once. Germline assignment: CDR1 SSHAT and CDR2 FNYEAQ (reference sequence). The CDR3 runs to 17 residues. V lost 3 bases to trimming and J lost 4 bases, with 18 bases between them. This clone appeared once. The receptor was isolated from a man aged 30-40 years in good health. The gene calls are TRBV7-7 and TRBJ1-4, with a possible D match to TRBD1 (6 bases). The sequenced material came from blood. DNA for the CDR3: TGTGCCAGCAGCTTTGGAAGGGGGACGGCGTATAATGAAAAACTGTTTTTT. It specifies CASSFGRGTAYNEKLFF.